The clone carrying this TCR beta chain was observed at least ten times. Its target is not known. This sample was included in a study of identical twins. Study findings and constraints: It was cross-sectional statistical analysis, not following the same donors, that the conclusions relied on. Abundant beta clonotypes from cord blood bore fewer insertions; memory repertoires lacked this pattern. Low generation-probability sequences were in excess among twin-shared out-of-frame alpha sequences.

A universal primer binding site was introduced by template switching. The final cDNA contained unique molecular identifiers. TCRdb re-analysed the 5' RACE reads in MiXCR, keeping a single row per CDR3 protein. Of fewer than 250,000 distinct CDR3 sequences in the sample, 6.5% to 9% were seen once. The CDR3 runs 13 residues. The V and J ends lost 6 bases and 3 bases respectively, with 14 bases between them. CDR1 SQVTM and CDR2 ANQGSEA come from the germline V gene. This sample also belongs to another study, concerning yellow fever vaccine responses in identical twins.

V usage is TRBV29-1 and J usage is TRBJ1-2; D not certain. The sample taken for sequencing was CD8+ T cells sorted from blood. The clonotype comes from a woman under 30 in good health. This CDR3 reads CSVDNGRDYGYTF. The CDR3 coding sequence is TGCAGCGTAGACAATGGACGGGACTATGGCTACACCTTC. Drawing the rest from reference TRBV29-1 and TRBJ1-2, the complete variable domain is SAVISQKPSRDICQRGTSLTIQCQVDSQVTMMFWYRQQPGQSLTLIATANQGSEATYESGFVIDKFPISRPNLTFSTLTVSNMSPEDSSIYLCSVDNGRDYGYTFGSGTRLTVV.